Presented here are 31 T cell receptor beta chains from one specimen sequenced in a study of OX40 agonist ivuxolimab in advanced cancers. Clones were read by immunoSEQ multiplex PCR, and TCRdb kept only the in-frame ones, dropping some. Seen here are around 48,000 clones, about 85% observed once, and the top ten hold 9.9%. The source was CD4+ or CD8+ T cells sorted from blood, collected in a trial of the OX40 agonist ivuxolimab. The receptors shown here come from an adult with an advanced solid tumor such as melanoma, head and neck, liver or kidney cancer.

This chain connects TRBV28 to TRBJ2-6; possible D gene TRBD2, 6 bases. Between the trimmed V and J ends, which lost 3 bases and 3 bases, there was a span of 15 bases. The CDR3 is made up of 17 amino acids. Germline V gene sequence: CDR1 MDHEN, CDR2 SYDVKM. Here the CDR3 reads CASSFYVGRGGANVLTF. The CDR3, as DNA: TGTGCCAGCAGTTTTTACGTGGGGCGGGGTGGGGCCAACGTCCTGACTTTC.

J is TRBJ1-5 and V is TRBV5-6; D is unresolved. Germline CDR1 is SGHDT and CDR2 is YYEEEE. V was cut by 3 bases and J by 0 bases, with 7 bases left in between. The CDR3 sequence is 14 residues long. CDR3 region: CASSSQRSNQPQHF. The DNA of the CDR3 is TGTGCCAGCAGCTCACAGCGTAGCAATCAGCCCCAGCATTTT.

This rearrangement joins TRBV6-1 to TRBJ2-3, with 8 bases aligning to TRBD1. After removal of 6 bases from V and 4 bases from J, the junction contained 6 bases not matched to a gene. Germline lookup yields CDR1 MNHNS and CDR2 SASEGT. The CDR3 is 14 amino acids. CDR3 in DNA: TGTGCCAGCAGCCCAGGGGGCGCCCCAGATACGCAGTATTTT. It translates to CASSPGGAPDTQYF.

The V and J genes are TRBV28 and TRBJ1-2; TRBD1 aligns across 7 bases. With 5 bases clipped from V and 4 bases from J, the junction kept 4 bases outside the gene matches. CDR1 MDHEN and CDR2 SYDVKM come from the germline V gene. The CDR3 runs 13 residues. CDR3 DNA sequence: TGTGCCAGCAGTACCGGGACAGTCTATGGCTACACCTTC. This sequence encodes CASSTGTVYGYTF.

The genes are TRBV5-1 and TRBJ2-3, with D hard to call. V was clipped by 4 bases and J by 0 bases, with 18 bases between them. From germline, CDR1 is SGHRS and CDR2 YFSETQ. The CDR3 spans 17 residues. The CDR3 DNA reads as TGCGCCAGCAGCCCTACCCCCCTCGGCTCCAGCACAGATACGCAGTATTTT. This sequence encodes CASSPTPLGSSTDTQYF. Full variable domain (outside the CDR3, taken from reference TRBV5-1 and TRBJ2-3): KAGVTQTPRYLIKTRGQQVTLSCSPISGHRSVSWYQQTPGQGLQFLFEYFSETQRNKGNFPGRFSGRQFSNSRSEMNVSTLELGDSALYLCASSPTPLGSSTDTQYFGPGTRLTVL.

The rearrangement joins TRBV5-1 to TRBJ1-4; TRBD1 might be the D (6 bases). The CDR3 has 14 amino acids. V dropped 1 base and J dropped 5 bases, with 9 bases sitting between them. Germline V CDR1 and CDR2: SGHRS, YFSETQ. The CDR3 DNA follows: TGCGCCAGCAGCTTGAGGACAGCGAATGAAAAACTGTTTTTT. This translates into CASSLRTANEKLFF.

The chain combines TRBV28 with TRBJ1-2; 10 positions agree with TRBD1. The germline V gene encodes CDR1 MDHEN and CDR2 SYDVKM. Trimming took 2 bases from V and 5 from J; bases not matched to a gene: 5. This CDR3 is built from 15 residues. The CDR3 bases are TGTGCCAGCAGTTTACCCTCGGGACAGGGGTATGGCTACACCTTC. This codes for CASSLPSGQGYGYTF.

The genes are TRBV6-1 and TRBJ2-7; D is perhaps TRBD2 (7 bases). V was cut by 2 bases and J by 3 bases, with 14 bases left in between. Germline lookup yields CDR1 MNHNS and CDR2 SASEGT. CDR3 length equals 15 residues. The CDR3 DNA reads TGTGCCAGCAGTGAACAGTGGGGGGGACACTACGAGCAGTACTTC. Its protein is CASSEQWGGHYEQYF.

This clone was recorded once. The rearrangement uses TRBV7-3 and TRBJ2-4, with TRBD2 as a possible D gene (6 bases). The CDR3 is 14 amino acids. With 5 bases removed from V and 9 bases from J, the gap between germline ends came to 17 bases. Germline V gene lookup returns CDR1 SGHTA and CDR2 FQGTGA. DNA for the CDR3: TGTGCCAGCAGCGTCGGACAAGTCGGGGGCATTCAGTACTTC. Its translation: CASSVGQVGGIQYF.

V is TRBV18 and J is TRBJ2-1, with a tentative D call TRBD1 (6 bases). This CDR3 has 14 residues. Trimming left V 4 bases short and J 0 bases short, with 7 bases between. CDR1 and CDR2 (germline): KGHSH, LQKENI. CDR3 bases: TGTGCCAGCTCACAACAGGGCTCCTACAATGAGCAGTTCTTC. Residues: CASSQQGSYNEQFF.

In this sample, this clone turned up once. The sample contains more than one DNA sequence encoding this CDR3. The genes are TRBV9 and TRBJ1-2; possible D gene TRBD1, 6 bases. The germline V gene encodes CDR1 SGDLS and CDR2 YYNGEE. Trimming cost V 3 bases and J 7 bases, with 7 bases left between them. The CDR3 is 11 residues long. The CDR3 bases are TGTGCCAGCAGCGACAGGGTTGGCTACACCTTC. This translates into CASSDRVGYTF.

The chain combines TRBV6-5 with TRBJ2-3, with unresolved D. Germline lookup yields CDR1 MNHEY and CDR2 SVGAGI. The ends were cut back, 5 bases at V and 5 bases at J, with 14 bases in the middle. The CDR3 consists of 14 residues. DNA for the CDR3: TGTGCCAGCAGTCCCGCCTGGAAGGGAGATACGCAGTATTTT. Translating it yields CASSPAWKGDTQYF.

The chain links TRBV18 to TRBJ1-1; unclear D gene. Germline V gene sequence: CDR1 KGHSH, CDR2 LQKENI. There are 13 residues in the CDR3. Between the trimmed V and J ends, which lost 2 bases and 8 bases, there was a span of 12 bases. The CDR3 is CASSPSLQSEAFF. In nucleotides, the CDR3 is TGTGCCAGCTCACCAAGTCTTCAATCCGAAGCTTTCTTT.

The chain recombines TRBV6-1 with TRBJ2-7, with D possibly matching TRBD2 (7 bases). V dropped 3 bases and J dropped 3 bases, with 21 bases sitting between them. The germline V gene has CDR1 MNHNS and CDR2 SASEGT. This CDR3 is built from 17 residues. Written as DNA, the CDR3 is TGTGCCAGCAGTGATCCCGCCGGACGGGGGGCACGCTACGAGCAGTACTTC. As protein: CASSDPAGRGARYEQYF.

The V gene is TRBV12-5, the J gene TRBJ2-1; D gene uncertain. Germline CDR1 reads LGHNT; CDR2 reads FRNRAP. This CDR3 has 11 residues. Trimming shortened V by 3 bases and J by 7 bases, and 4 bases separated the two germline ends. The CDR3 loop is CASGFPNEQFF. Here the CDR3 DNA reads TGTGCTAGTGGTTTTCCTAATGAGCAGTTCTTC.

CDR3 sequence: CASTRDSLNEQFF. The CDR3 DNA is TGTGCCAGCACCCGGGACTCACTCAATGAGCAGTTCTTC. The V and J genes are TRBV2 and TRBJ2-1; D possibly corresponds to TRBD2 (6 bases). Germline loops: CDR1 SNHLY, CDR2 FYNNEI. This CDR3 has 13 residues. V lost 7 bases and J 6 bases, leaving 13 bases between the germline ends.

The chain recombines TRBV6-5 with TRBJ2-1, with 12 bases that match TRBD2. V shed 4 bases, J shed 7 bases, and the junction held 8 bases outside the gene matches. The germline V gene encodes CDR1 MNHEY and CDR2 SVGAGI. The CDR3 has 16 residues. CDR3 in amino acids: CASSSPGLAGGNEQFF. As DNA, the CDR3 is TGTGCCAGCAGTTCTCCGGGACTAGCGGGTGGGAATGAGCAGTTCTTC.

This chain links TRBV7-2 with TRBJ1-1; the D is unclear. V lost 1 base, J lost 4 bases, and 7 bases lay in between. The germline gives CDR1 SGHTA, CDR2 FQGNSA. The CDR3 has 13 residues. DNA for the CDR3: TGTGCCAGCAGCTTAGTGAGGACCACTGAAGCTTTCTTT. It yields the protein CASSLVRTTEAFF.

The V call is TRBV19, the J call TRBJ2-3; D is possibly TRBD1 (6 bases). CDR3 length: 13 residues. V lost 6 bases and J lost 2, with 9 bases in between. Germline V lookup: CDR1 LNHDA, CDR2 SQIVND (reference sequence). The CDR3: CASRVGATDTQYF. CDR3 sequence (DNA): TGTGCCAGTAGGGTGGGGGCCACAGATACGCAGTATTTT. The variable domain in full, with the rest retrieved from reference TRBV19 and TRBJ2-3, is DGGITQSPKYLFRKEGQNVTLSCEQNLNHDAMYWYRQDPGQGLRLIYYSQIVNDFQKGDIAEGYSVSREKKESFPLTVTSAQKNPTAFYLCASRVGATDTQYFGPGTRLTVL.

The chain carries TRBV11-2 and TRBJ2-1; 7 nucleotides line up with TRBD1. Germline V lookup: CDR1 SGHAT, CDR2 FQNNGV. Trimming at V came to 4 bases and at J to 0 bases, leaving 6 bases not matched to a gene. The CDR3 totals 16 residues. The CDR3 spells CASSWHRGTSYNEQFF. CDR3 nucleotide sequence: TGTGCCAGCAGCTGGCACAGGGGAACCTCCTACAATGAGCAGTTCTTC.

The V call is TRBV28, the J call TRBJ1-6; D is uncertain. The germline V and J ends were trimmed by 6 bases and 6 bases, with 15 bases remaining between them. Germline CDR1 is MDHEN and CDR2 is SYDVKM. This CDR3 is 15 amino acids long. CDR3 DNA sequence: TGTGCCAGCAGGCCTCGTCGGGGAAGTAATTCACCCCTCCACTTT. Translating it yields CASRPRRGSNSPLHF.

This clone was seen just once. The chain recombines TRBV4-1 with TRBJ1-1; D is ambiguous. Germline values: CDR1 MGHRA, CDR2 YSYEKL. The V end was cut by 1 base, the J end by 1 base, with 10 bases between. The CDR3 is made up of 15 amino acids. CDR3 sequence reads: CASSQGGSANTEAFF. The DNA of the CDR3 is TGCGCCAGCAGCCAAGGAGGATCAGCGAACACTGAAGCTTTCTTT.

This clone was seen once. The rearrangement uses TRBV30 and TRBJ1-5; 7 bases line up with TRBD1. The CDR3 sequence is 15 residues long. Germline lookup yields CDR1 GTSNPN and CDR2 SVGIG (reference sequence). V lost 3 bases and J lost 3; bases outside the gene matches: 8. CDR3 sequence: CAWRAPGGTNQPQHF. Written as DNA, the CDR3 is TGTGCCTGGAGGGCGCCAGGGGGTACCAATCAGCCCCAGCATTTT.

This clone was recorded only once. This sequence joins TRBV5-4 and TRBJ2-2, with TRBD1 matching 9 bases. V dropped 3 bases and J dropped 6; count of bases not matched to a gene: 9. The CDR3 covers 16 residues. Germline V CDR1 and CDR2: SGHNT, YYREEE (reference sequence). The CDR3 loop is CASSSRDRVAAGELFF. In nucleotides, the CDR3 is TGTGCCAGCAGCTCCCGGGACAGGGTTGCAGCCGGGGAGCTGTTTTTT.

The chain combines TRBV28 with TRBJ1-5; D unresolved. The CDR3 totals 13 residues. The V and J ends lost 2 bases and 7 bases respectively, with 9 bases between them. CDR1 and CDR2 from the germline V gene are MDHEN and SYDVKM. CDR3: CASSLQPEQPQHF. CDR3 sequence (DNA): TGTGCCAGCAGTTTACAGCCGGAGCAGCCCCAGCATTTT.

This clone was detected only once. The rearrangement links TRBV29-1 to TRBJ1-3; TRBD1 is a possible D gene (5 bases). This CDR3 region has 13 residues. Trimming left V 3 bases short and J 2 bases short, with 8 bases between. Germline V gene sequence: CDR1 SQVTM, CDR2 ANQGSEA. CDR3 loop: CSVEQGTGNTIYF. The CDR3 bases are TGCAGCGTTGAGCAGGGAACTGGAAACACCATATATTTT.

The chain carries TRBV30 and TRBJ2-7, with 9 nucleotides matching TRBD2. Germline V gene data show CDR1 as GTSNPN and CDR2 as SVGIG (reference sequence). This CDR3 has 13 residues. The V gene end was trimmed by 8 bases and the J gene end by 0 bases; junction bases not matched to a gene: 5. The CDR3 coding sequence is TGTGCCGGGGATAGCGGGAGCTCCTACGAGCAGTACTTC. This encodes CAGDSGSSYEQYF.

The rearrangement links TRBV30 to TRBJ2-4, with 7 bases aligning to TRBD1. The CDR3 totals 15 residues. Germline V lookup: CDR1 GTSNPN, CDR2 SVGIG (reference sequence). The J segment lost 0 bases and the V segment lost 1 base, leaving 3 bases of the junction unmatched. Here the CDR3 reads CAWSEGARAKNIQYF. The CDR3 DNA reads TGTGCCTGGAGTGAGGGGGCGCGAGCCAAAAACATTCAGTACTTC.

In DNA form, the CDR3 reads TGCGCCAGCAGCCGAGACAGAAACTATGGCTACACCTTC. It codes for CASSRDRNYGYTF. The V call is TRBV5-1, the J call TRBJ1-2; maybe TRBD1 (5 bases). Trimming removed 4 bases at V and 2 bases at J, with 9 bases between. Germline lookup yields CDR1 SGHRS and CDR2 YFSETQ. The CDR3 covers 13 residues.

The V and J genes are TRBV30 and TRBJ2-7; no definite D call. The ends were cut back, 4 bases at V and 3 bases at J, with 10 bases in the middle. CDR1 is GTSNPN, CDR2 SVGIG, per germline (reference sequence). The CDR3 spans 12 residues. The CDR3 spells CAWNVPLYEQYF. The DNA of the CDR3 is TGTGCCTGGAACGTACCTCTCTACGAGCAGTACTTC.

This clone was detected only once. The chain employs TRBV11-2 and TRBJ2-7; D not certain. Trimming removed 2 bases from V and 4 bases from J, with 6 bases in between. The germline CDR1 and CDR2 sequences are SGHAT and FQNNGV. There are 12 residues in the CDR3. The CDR3 is CASSLSFYEQYF. The CDR3 DNA reads TGTGCCAGCAGCTTAAGTTTTTACGAGCAGTACTTC.